This entry describes one T cell receptor beta chain. The sample is drawn from a study of cytomegalovirus exposure and HLA in healthy donors. The germline gives CDR1 SQVTM, CDR2 ANQGSEA. This CDR3 has 12 residues. V dropped 8 bases and J dropped 8; count of bases not matched to a gene: 9. Researchers ran the PCR with 60 Vbeta and 13 Jbeta primers. Sequencing used immunoSEQ multiplex PCR; TCRdb keeps in-frame clones, though not all of them. The sample carries 100,000 to 150,000 clones, around 80% recorded once. This receptor was obtained from a man aged 50 to 59 in good health and CMV-seronegative. The sample comprised PBMCs. The chain uses TRBV29-1 and TRBJ1-2; 9 bases agree with TRBD1. The CDR3 reads CSSRGTGSGYTF. CDR3 sequence (DNA): TGCAGCTCCCGCGGGACAGGGAGCGGCTACACCTTC.